This T cell receptor (beta chain) was identified during a study of control samples from healthy donors and cancer patients (TCRdb year 2020). A word on this clone: Its antigen is still unknown. There are no base qualities to consult, and no much larger clone falls within one base.

Library creation used the immunoSEQ multiplex PCR assay. TCRdb took over this immuneACCESS table, retaining in-frame rearrangements with V and J assigned. Such tables are incomplete; in checked studies, under half of the missing clones stem from an unresolved V gene, and the remainder is unexplained. Here the sample has 150,000 to 200,000 clones; approximately 90% occur a single time. 9.5% to 15% of the sample lies in the top ten. This clonotype was sampled from a man younger than 45 in good health. Sequenced material: blood.

The CDR3 region: CASSLDPTERPRLNEQFF. The nucleotide sequence reads as follows: TGTGCCAGCAGCTTAGATCCCACAGAGCGCCCCCGACTTAATGAGCAGTTCTTC. The chain uses TRBV7-2 and TRBJ2-1; the D gene assignment is ambiguous. CDR1 and CDR2 were assigned from the germline V gene as SGHTA and FQGNSA. The CDR3 measures 18 amino acids from cysteine to phenylalanine. Solely the CDR3 DNA is kept, with 54 bases framed from the first base. Trimming removed 1 base from V and 7 bases from J, leaving 23 bases between the germline ends.